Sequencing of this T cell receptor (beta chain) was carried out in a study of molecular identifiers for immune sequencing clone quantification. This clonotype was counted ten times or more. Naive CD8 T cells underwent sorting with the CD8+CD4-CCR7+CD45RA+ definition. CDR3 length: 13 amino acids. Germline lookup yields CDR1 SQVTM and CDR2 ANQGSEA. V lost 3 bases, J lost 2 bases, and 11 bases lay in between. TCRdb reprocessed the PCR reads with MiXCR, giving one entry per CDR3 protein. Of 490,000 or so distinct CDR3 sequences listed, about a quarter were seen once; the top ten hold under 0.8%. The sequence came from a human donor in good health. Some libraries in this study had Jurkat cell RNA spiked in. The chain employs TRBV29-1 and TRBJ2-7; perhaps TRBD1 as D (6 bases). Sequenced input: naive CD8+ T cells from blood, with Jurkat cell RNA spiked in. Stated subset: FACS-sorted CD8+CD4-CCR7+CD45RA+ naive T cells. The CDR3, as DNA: TGCAGCGTTGATGGCAGGGGCCCCTACGAGCAGTACTTC. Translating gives CSVDGRGPYEQYF.